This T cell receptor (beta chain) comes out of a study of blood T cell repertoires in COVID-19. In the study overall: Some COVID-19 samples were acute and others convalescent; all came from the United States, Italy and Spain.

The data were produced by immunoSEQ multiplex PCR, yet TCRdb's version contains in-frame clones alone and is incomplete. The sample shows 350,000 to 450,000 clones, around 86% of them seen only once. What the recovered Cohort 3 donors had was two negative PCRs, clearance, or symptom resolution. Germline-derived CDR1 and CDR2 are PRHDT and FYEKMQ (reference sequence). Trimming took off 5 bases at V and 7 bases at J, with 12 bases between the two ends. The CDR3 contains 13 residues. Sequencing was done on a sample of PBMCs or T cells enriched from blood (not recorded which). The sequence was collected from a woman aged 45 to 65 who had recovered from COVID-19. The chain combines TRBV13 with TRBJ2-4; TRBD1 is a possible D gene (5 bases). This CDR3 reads CASSLDRPNIQYF. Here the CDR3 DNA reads TGTGCCAGCAGCCTAGACAGACCTAACATTCAGTACTTC. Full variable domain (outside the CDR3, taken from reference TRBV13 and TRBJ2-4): AAGVIQSPRHLIKEKRETATLKCYPIPRHDTVYWYQQGPGQDPQFLISFYEKMQSDKGSIPDRFSAQQFSDYHSELNMSSLELGDSALYFCASSLDRPNIQYFGAGTRLSVL.